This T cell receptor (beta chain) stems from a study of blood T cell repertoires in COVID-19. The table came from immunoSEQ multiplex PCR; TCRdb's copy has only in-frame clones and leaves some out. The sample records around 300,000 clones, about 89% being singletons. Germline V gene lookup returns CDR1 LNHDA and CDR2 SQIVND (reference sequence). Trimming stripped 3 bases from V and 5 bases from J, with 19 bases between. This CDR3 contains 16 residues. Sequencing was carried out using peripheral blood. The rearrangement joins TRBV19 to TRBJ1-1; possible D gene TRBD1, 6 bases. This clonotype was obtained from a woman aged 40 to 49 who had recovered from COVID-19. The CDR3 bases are TGTGCCAGTAGTATGCAGGGGTCGGGATGGAAGACTGAAGCTTTCTTT. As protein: CASSMQGSGWKTEAFF.